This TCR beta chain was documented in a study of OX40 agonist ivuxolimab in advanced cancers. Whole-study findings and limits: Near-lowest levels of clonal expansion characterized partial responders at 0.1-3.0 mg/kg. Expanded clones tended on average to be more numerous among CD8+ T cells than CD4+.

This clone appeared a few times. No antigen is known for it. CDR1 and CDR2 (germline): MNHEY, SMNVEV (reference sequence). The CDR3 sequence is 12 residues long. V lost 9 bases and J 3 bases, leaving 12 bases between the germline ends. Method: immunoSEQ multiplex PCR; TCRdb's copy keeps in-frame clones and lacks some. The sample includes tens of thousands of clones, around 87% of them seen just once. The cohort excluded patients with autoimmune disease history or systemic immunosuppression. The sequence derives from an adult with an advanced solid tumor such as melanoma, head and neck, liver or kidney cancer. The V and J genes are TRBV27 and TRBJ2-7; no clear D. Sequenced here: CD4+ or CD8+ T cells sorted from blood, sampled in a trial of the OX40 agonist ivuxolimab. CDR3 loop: CASGGMHYEQYF. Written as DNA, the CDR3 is TGTGCCAGTGGTGGGATGCACTACGAGCAGTACTTC.